This TCR beta chain was recovered during a study of cytomegalovirus exposure and HLA in healthy donors. PCR involved 60 Vbeta and 13 Jbeta primers. Using immunoSEQ multiplex PCR, the repertoire was profiled, and TCRdb retains in-frame clones only, with some absent. The top ten hold around an eighth of the sample, which has 150,000 to 200,000 clones, around 80% seen once. The CDR3 consists of 17 residues. With V trimmed by 0 bases and J by 4 bases, 10 bases remained unmatched. The V gene's germline CDR1 is LGHNA and CDR2 YSLEER. General study findings and limits: A further, later analysis showed that HLA-associated TCR beta chains (compared with equally common others) were more clonally expanded. Later work found that TCR association rates differed between HLA loci; DRB1 had the most and HLA-C the fewest.

As regards this clone: Antigen specificity is unknown.

The receptor comes from a woman in her 40s in good health and CMV-seronegative. The chain employs TRBV4-3 and TRBJ1-1; 8 nucleotides match TRBD1. The specimen was PBMCs. CDR3 coding DNA: TGCGCCAGCAGCCAAGAGGCCGGACAGGGATGGGGCACTGAAGCTTTCTTT. Encoded protein: CASSQEAGQGWGTEAFF.